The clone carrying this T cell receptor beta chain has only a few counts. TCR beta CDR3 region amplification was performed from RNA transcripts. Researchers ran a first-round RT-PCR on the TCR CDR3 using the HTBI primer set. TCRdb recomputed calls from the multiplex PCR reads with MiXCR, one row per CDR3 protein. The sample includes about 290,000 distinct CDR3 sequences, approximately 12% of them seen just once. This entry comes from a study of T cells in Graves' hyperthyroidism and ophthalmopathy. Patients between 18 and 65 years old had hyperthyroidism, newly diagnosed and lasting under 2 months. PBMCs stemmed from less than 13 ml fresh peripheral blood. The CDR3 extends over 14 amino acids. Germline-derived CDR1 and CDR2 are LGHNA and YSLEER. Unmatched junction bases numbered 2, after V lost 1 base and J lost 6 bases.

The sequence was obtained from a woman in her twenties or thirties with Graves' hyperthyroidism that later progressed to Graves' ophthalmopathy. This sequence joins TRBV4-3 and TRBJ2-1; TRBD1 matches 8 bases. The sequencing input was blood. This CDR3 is CASSQVGTGNEQFF. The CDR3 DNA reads TGCGCCAGCAGCCAAGTCGGGACAGGCAATGAGCAGTTCTTC.